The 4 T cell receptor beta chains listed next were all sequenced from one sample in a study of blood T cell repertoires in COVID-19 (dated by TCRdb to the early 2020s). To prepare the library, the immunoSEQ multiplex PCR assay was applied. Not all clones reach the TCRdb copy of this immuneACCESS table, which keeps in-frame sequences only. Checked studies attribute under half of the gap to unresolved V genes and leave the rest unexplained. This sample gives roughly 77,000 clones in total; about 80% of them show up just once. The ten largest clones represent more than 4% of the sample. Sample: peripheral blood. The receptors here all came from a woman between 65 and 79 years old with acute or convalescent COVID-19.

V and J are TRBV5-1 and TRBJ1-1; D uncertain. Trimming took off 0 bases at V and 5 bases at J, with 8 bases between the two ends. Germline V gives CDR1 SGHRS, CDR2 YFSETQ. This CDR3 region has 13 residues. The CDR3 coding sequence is TGCGCCAGCAGCTTGGGTCCTTCTACTGAAGCTTTCTTT. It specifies CASSLGPSTEAFF. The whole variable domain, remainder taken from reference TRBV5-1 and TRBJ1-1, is KAGVTQTPRYLIKTRGQQVTLSCSPISGHRSVSWYQQTPGQGLQFLFEYFSETQRNKGNFPGRFSGRQFSNSRSEMNVSTLELGDSALYLCASSLGPSTEAFFGQGTRLTVV.

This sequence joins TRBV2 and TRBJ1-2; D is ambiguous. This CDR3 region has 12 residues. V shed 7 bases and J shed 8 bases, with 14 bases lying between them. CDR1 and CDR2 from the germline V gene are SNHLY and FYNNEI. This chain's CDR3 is CASNPRAGGYTF. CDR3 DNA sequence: TGTGCCAGCAATCCCCGGGCGGGGGGCTACACCTTC.

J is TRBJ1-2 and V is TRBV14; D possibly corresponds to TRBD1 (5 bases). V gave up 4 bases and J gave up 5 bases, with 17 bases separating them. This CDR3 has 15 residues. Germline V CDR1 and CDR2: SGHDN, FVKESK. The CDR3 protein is CASSPAGGGFYGYTF. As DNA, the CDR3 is TGTGCCAGCAGCCCGGCGGGGGGAGGTTTTTATGGCTACACCTTC.

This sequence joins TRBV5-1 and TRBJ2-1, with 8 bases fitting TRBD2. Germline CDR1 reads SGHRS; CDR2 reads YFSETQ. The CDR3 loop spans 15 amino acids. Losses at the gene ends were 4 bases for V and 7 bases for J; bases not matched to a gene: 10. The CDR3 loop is CASSLGLVLGNEQFF. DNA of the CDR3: TGCGCCAGCAGCCTGGGACTAGTATTGGGAAATGAGCAGTTCTTC.